This TCR beta chain is from a study of T cells in Graves' hyperthyroidism and ophthalmopathy. Notes on the study in general: Ophthalmopathy was identified by the model a median around 6 months ahead of onset. Ophthalmopathy cases were set apart from stable hyperthyroidism by a 13 V-J model. The blood repertoire included most of the expanded thyroid clonotypes above 0.001.

Regarding this clonotype: No antigen is known for it.

After removal of 1 base from V and 3 bases from J, the junction contained 6 bases not matched to a gene. From germline, CDR1 is LGHDT and CDR2 YNNKEL (reference sequence). The CDR3 contains 15 residues. Researchers took RNA transcripts and amplified the TCR beta CDR3 regions from them. HTBI primers were used for first-round RT-PCR of the TCR CDR3. TCRdb processed the multiplex PCR reads anew with MiXCR; each CDR3 protein has one entry. The sample lists fewer than 700,000 distinct CDR3 sequences, 15% to 20% occurring once. This clonotype was obtained from a woman aged 25 to 39 with Graves' hyperthyroidism. V gene TRBV3-1 combines with J gene TRBJ2-7; 7 positions match TRBD2. Source material: blood. This CDR3 is CASSQGGGSGYEQYF. DNA of the CDR3: TGTGCCAGCAGCCAAGGGGGCGGGAGTGGCTACGAGCAGTACTTC.